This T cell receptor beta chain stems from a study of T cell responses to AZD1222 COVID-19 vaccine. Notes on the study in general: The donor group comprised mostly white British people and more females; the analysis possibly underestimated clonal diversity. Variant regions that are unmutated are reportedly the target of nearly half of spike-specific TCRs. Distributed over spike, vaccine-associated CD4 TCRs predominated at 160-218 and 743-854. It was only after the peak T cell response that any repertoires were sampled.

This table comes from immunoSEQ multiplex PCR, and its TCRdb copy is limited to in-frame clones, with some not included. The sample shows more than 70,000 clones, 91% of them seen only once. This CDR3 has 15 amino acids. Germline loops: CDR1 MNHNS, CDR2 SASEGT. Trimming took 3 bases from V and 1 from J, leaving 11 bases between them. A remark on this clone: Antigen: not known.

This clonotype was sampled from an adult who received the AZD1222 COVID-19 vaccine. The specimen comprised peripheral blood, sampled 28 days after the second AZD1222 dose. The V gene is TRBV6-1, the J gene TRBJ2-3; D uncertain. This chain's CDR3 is CASSDARLRTDTQYF. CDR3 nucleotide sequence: TGTGCCAGCAGTGACGCGAGGTTGCGCACAGATACGCAGTATTTT.